This T cell receptor beta chain was identified in a study of beta chain features in type 1 diabetes. As regards this clone: What it binds is not known.

Study-level results: Sampled from patients, naive, central memory and Treg TCRB repertoires appeared more similar than those sampled from healthy donors.

The authors sorted CD4+ naive, central memory, regulatory and stem cell-like memory cells via CD45RO/CCR7/CD25/CD127/CD95/CD27. The CDR3 extends over 11 amino acids. Looked up from germline, CDR1 is DFQATT and CDR2 is SNEGSKA (reference sequence). With 4 bases clipped from V and 8 bases from J, the junction kept 2 bases outside the gene matches. Every isolated RNA sample was fully reverse transcribed, so sequencing captured expressed TCRB transcripts. TCRdb's copy holds only in-frame clones and misses some; the assay was immunoSEQ multiplex PCR. The table records under 950,000 clones, roughly 15% of them present only once.

The sequence derives from a woman aged 18 to 35 in good health. Sequencing was performed on naive CD4+ T cells from blood. The chain recombines TRBV20-1 with TRBJ1-2; 9 positions match TRBD1. CDR3 sequence (DNA): TGCAGTGCTACCGGGACAGGGGGCTACACCTTC. Translating it yields CSATGTGGYTF.